This TCR beta chain emerged from a study of blood T cell repertoires in COVID-19. On the study more broadly: Whether acute or convalescent, the COVID-19 samples came from the United States, Italy and Spain.

Per the germline V gene, CDR1 is MRHNA and CDR2 is SNTAGT. V gave up 4 bases and J gave up 4 bases; unmatched junction bases: 2. This CDR3 contains 14 residues. Methods used by the authors: Estimated nucleated cell counts came from reference gene primer amplification. Generated by immunoSEQ multiplex PCR, the TCRdb table keeps only in-frame clones and is missing some. V, J and clone size are those of that table, while D and trimming were read from the DNA. The table records under 250,000 clones, approximately 88% of them present only once. This TCR derives from a man in his 60s who had recovered from COVID-19. Material for sequencing was peripheral blood. V is TRBV6-4 and J is TRBJ2-1; TRBD1 agrees at 9 bases. The CDR3 protein is CASSVGQGYNEQFF. The CDR3 DNA reads TGTGCCAGCAGTGTGGGACAGGGTTACAATGAGCAGTTCTTC.